A selection of T cell receptor beta chains follows, all from one sample in a study of human T cells and chemical hapten exposure. TCRdb reanalysed the RACE reads using MiXCR and keeps one entry per CDR3 protein. This table has 50,000 or so distinct CDR3 sequences, about 10% appearing once. This sample comprised whole blood, obtained in connection with sensitization to the hapten diphenylcyclopropenone (DPC). All receptors derive from a woman in her thirties or forties with alopecia areata. Some clones in this sample may be carry-over from other donors' samples. Both conserved end residues are part of each CDR3. The D gene is left open where the match is weak. Size is omitted from some rows. Given values are once, few, many or a class for expanded clones.

j_call	clone_size	d_call	v_call	cdr3_length	cdr3_aa	cdr3_nt
TRBJ1-1	few	NA	TRBV7-3	12	CASSPFTTEAFF	TGTGCCAGCAGCCCATTTACCACTGAAGCTTTCTTT
TRBJ1-6	NA	TRBD1	TRBV7-2	15	CASSLGTGEKSPLHF	TGTGCCAGCAGCTTGGGGACAGGGGAAAAATCACCCCTCCACTTT
TRBJ2-2	few	NA	TRBV11-2	13	CASSSLVSGELFF	TGTGCCAGCAGCTCACTAGTGTCCGGGGAGCTGTTTTTT
TRBJ2-1	NA	NA	TRBV5-5	16	CASSPIGQNPYGEQFF	TGTGCCAGCAGCCCCATCGGCCAAAACCCTTACGGTGAGCAGTTCTTC
TRBJ1-1	many	NA	TRBV2	13	CASREREVTEAFF	TGTGCCAGCAGGGAGAGGGAGGTCACTGAAGCTTTCTTT
TRBJ2-1	NA	NA	TRBV27	11	CASGLAGEQFF	TGTGCCAGTGGGCTGGCCGGTGAGCAGTTCTTC
TRBJ2-7	few	TRBD2	TRBV20-1	16	CSAARLLAGFGYEQYF	TGCAGTGCCGCACGATTACTAGCGGGGTTCGGCTACGAGCAGTACTTC
TRBJ2-1	NA	NA	TRBV29-1	14	CSAPWTLTYNEQFF	TGCAGCGCACCATGGACGCTAACCTACAATGAGCAGTTCTTC
TRBJ1-3	NA	NA	TRBV4-1	14	CASSQPVYKNTIYF	TGCGCCAGCAGCCAACCCGTTTATAAAAACACCATATATTTT
TRBJ2-7	few	NA	TRBV5-1	13	CASSLESPAEQYF	TGCGCCAGCAGCTTGGAGAGTCCCGCCGAGCAGTACTTC
TRBJ1-1	few	NA	TRBV7-8	13	CASSPSTGIEAFF	TGTGCCAGCAGCCCGAGTACAGGGATTGAAGCTTTCTTT